These 6 T cell receptor beta chains were sequenced from one sample in a study of blood T cell repertoires in COVID-19. The protocol was immunoSEQ multiplex PCR, while the TCRdb copy is restricted to in-frame clones and leaves out a portion. The sample has about 39,000 clones, around 80% seen once. Material: peripheral blood. The receptors originated from a man aged 55 to 70 in a cohort sampled during active COVID-19.

The rearrangement links TRBV13 to TRBJ2-2; D perhaps matches TRBD2 (6 bases). The germline V and J ends were trimmed by 4 bases and 2 bases, with 14 bases remaining between them. The CDR3 totals 16 residues. Looked up from germline, CDR1 is PRHDT and CDR2 is FYEKMQ (reference sequence). The CDR3 spells CASSSLSGENTGELFF. For the CDR3, the DNA is TGTGCCAGCAGCTCTCTTAGCGGAGAAAACACCGGGGAGCTGTTTTTT.

This chain links TRBV12-3 or TRBV12-4 with TRBJ2-7; tentative D call: TRBD2 (5 bases). The CDR3 contains 13 residues. The V end lost 3 bases, the J end lost 4 bases, and 10 bases lay between the germline ends. CDR3 region: CASSFGVGYEQYF. The CDR3 DNA reads as TGTGCCAGCAGTTTCGGGGTAGGTTACGAGCAGTACTTC.

The chain is built from TRBV19 and TRBJ2-6; TRBD2 matches 13 bases. With V trimmed by 7 bases and J by 1 base, 4 bases remained unmatched. The CDR3 runs to 17 residues. The germline CDR1 and CDR2 sequences are LNHDA and SQIVND (reference sequence). The CDR3: CASNEGLAGSGANVLTF. CDR3 DNA sequence: TGTGCCAGTAACGAGGGACTAGCGGGATCTGGGGCCAACGTCCTGACTTTC.

The V gene is TRBV24-1, the J gene TRBJ1-1; the D gene is possibly TRBD1 (5 bases). The V end lost 9 bases, the J end lost 1 base, and 11 bases lay between the germline ends. This CDR3 is 13 amino acids long. The germline gives CDR1 KGHDR, CDR2 SFDVKD. CDR3 in amino acids: CATRVGGNTEAFF. The DNA of the CDR3 is TGTGCCACCCGGGTCGGGGGGAACACTGAAGCTTTCTTT.

The J gene is TRBJ2-5, the V gene TRBV3-1 (or the pseudogene TRBV3-2); 11 bases are shared with TRBD2. With V trimmed by 1 base and J by 5 bases, 6 bases remained unmatched. CDR3 length: 16 amino acids. Germline CDR1 LGHDT, CDR2 YNNKEL (reference sequence). CDR3 residues: CASSQVTIAGGETQYF. In DNA form, the CDR3 reads TGTGCCAGCAGCCAAGTGACTATAGCGGGGGGGGAGACCCAGTACTTC.

The chain employs TRBV7-2 and TRBJ2-3; 8 bases are shared with TRBD1. V shed 2 bases, J shed 4 bases, and the junction held 8 bases outside the gene matches. CDR1 and CDR2 (germline): SGHTA, FQGNSA. This CDR3 is 16 amino acids long. DNA for the CDR3: TGTGCCAGCAGCTTACTGCAGGGGGCGCTTGCAGATACGCAGTATTTT. Protein: CASSLLQGALADTQYF.